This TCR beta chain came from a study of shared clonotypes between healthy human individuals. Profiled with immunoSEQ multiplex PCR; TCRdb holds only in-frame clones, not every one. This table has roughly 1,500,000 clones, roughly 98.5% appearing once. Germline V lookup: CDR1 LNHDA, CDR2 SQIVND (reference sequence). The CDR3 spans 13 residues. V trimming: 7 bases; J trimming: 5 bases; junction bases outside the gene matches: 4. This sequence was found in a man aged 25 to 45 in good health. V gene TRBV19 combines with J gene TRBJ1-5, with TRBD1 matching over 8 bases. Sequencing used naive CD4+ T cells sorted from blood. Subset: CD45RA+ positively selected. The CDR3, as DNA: TGTGCCAGTAAAGGGACAGGTTATCAGCCCCAGCATTTT. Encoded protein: CASKGTGYQPQHF.